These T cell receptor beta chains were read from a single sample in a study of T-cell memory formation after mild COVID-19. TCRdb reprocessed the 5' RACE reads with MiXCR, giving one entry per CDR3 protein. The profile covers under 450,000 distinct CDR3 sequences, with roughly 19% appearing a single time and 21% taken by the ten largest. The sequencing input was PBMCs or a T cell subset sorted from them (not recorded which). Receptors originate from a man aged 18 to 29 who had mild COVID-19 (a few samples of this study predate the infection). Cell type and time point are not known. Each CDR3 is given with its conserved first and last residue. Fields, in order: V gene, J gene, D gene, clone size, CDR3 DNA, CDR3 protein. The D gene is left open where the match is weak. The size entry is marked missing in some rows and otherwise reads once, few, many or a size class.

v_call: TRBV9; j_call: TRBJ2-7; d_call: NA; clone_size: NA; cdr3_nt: TGTGCCAGCAGCCCAAGCGAGGGGGTCACGAGGGAGCAGTACTTC; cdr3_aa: CASSPSEGVTREQYF
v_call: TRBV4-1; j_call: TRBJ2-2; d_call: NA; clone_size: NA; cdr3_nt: TGCGCCAGCAGCCAGACGGGACGGATCGGGGAGCTGTTTTTT; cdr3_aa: CASSQTGRIGELFF
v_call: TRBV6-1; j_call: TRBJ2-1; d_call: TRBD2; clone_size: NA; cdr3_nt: TGTGCCAGCAGTCGGCTAGCGGGGGGAGCAGCCTACAATGAGCAGTTCTTC; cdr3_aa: CASSRLAGGAAYNEQFF
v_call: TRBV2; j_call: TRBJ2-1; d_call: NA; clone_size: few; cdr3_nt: TGTGCCTGCCTTGAGGGGAGGTCCTACAATGAGCAGTTCTTC; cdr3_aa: CACLEGRSYNEQFF
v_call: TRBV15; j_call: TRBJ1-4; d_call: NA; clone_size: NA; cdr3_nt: TGTGCCACCAGCAGAGATAGGGGGGGCCAGGGGCTCGGAGAAAAACTGTTTTTT; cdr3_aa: CATSRDRGGQGLGEKLFF
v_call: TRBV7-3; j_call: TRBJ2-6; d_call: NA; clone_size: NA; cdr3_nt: TGTGCCAGCAGCCCCGACCCAGGGGAAGGGGCCAACGTCCTGACTTTC; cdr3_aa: CASSPDPGEGANVLTF
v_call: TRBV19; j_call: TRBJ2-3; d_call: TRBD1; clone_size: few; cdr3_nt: TGTGCCAGCCGTGGGACAGCTCACACTAGCACAGATACGCAGTATTTT; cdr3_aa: CASRGTAHTSTDTQYF
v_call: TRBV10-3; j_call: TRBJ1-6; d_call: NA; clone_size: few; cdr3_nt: TGTGCCATCGGGGATAATTCACCCCTCCACTTT; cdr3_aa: CAIGDNSPLHF
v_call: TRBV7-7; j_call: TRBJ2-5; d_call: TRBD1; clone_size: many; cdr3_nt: TGTGCCAGCAGCTTAGGGACAGGGGGCCAAGAGACCCAGTACTTC; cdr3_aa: CASSLGTGGQETQYF
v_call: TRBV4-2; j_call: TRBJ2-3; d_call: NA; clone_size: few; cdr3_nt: TGTGCCAGCAGCCAAGATAGAGCCGCGAGCACAGATACGCAGTATTTT; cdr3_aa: CASSQDRAASTDTQYF
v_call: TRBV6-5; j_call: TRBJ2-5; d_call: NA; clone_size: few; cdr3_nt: TGTGCCAGCAGGACTGGACAGCGAGGGATGTACCAAGAGACCCAGTACTTC; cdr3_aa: CASRTGQRGMYQETQYF
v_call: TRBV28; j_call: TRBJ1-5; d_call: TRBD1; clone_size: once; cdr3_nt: TGTGCCAGCAGTTTTCGACAGGGGCGGAATCAGCCCCAGCATTTT; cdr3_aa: CASSFRQGRNQPQHF
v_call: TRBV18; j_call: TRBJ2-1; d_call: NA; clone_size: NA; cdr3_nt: TGTGCCAGCTGCTATGGGGGCTACAATGAGCAGTTCTTC; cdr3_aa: CASCYGGYNEQFF
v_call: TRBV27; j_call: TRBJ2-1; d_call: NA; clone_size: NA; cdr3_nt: TGTGCCAGCAGTTTTCGTCTAGCAGGCGAGCAGTTCTTC; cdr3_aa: CASSFRLAGEQFF
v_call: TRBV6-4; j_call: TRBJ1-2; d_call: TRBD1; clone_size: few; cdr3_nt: TGTGCCAGCAGCCTCCGGATAGGGGGCCTGGATGGCTACACCTTC; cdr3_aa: CASSLRIGGLDGYTF
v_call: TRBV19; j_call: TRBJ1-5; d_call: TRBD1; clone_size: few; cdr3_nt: TGTGCCAGTAGCGAGACAGGGTCTGGCAATCAGCCCCAGCATTTT; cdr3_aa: CASSETGSGNQPQHF
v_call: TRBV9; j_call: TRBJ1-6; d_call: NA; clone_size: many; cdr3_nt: TGTGCCAGCAGCGTAGAAGGCAGGAGGGATTCACCCCTCCACTTT; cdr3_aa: CASSVEGRRDSPLHF
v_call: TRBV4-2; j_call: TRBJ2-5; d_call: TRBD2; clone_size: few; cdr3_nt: TGTGCCAGCAGCCAAGCAACTAGCGGGGAGACCCAGTACTTC; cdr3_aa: CASSQATSGETQYF
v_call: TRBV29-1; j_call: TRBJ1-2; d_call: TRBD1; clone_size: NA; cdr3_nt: TGCAGCGGTGAGGACAGGGGCCATGGCTACACCTTC; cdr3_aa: CSGEDRGHGYTF
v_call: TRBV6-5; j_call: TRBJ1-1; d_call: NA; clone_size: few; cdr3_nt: TGTGCCAGCAGTTGGGGCAGCGAAGCTTTCTTT; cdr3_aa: CASSWGSEAFF
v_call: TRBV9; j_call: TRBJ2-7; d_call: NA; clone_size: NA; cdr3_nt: TGTGCCAGCAGCCCAGAAGGGACGGAGCTGCACTACGAGCAGTACTTC; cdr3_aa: CASSPEGTELHYEQYF
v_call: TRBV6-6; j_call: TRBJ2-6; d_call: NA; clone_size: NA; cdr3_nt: TGTGCCATCGAGAGTACCTCCGGGGCCAACGTCCTGACTTTC; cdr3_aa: CAIESTSGANVLTF
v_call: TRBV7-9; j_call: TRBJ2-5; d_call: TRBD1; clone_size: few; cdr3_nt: TGTGCCAGCAGCTCAGGGACAGGACGTGAGACCCAGTACTTC; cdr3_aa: CASSSGTGRETQYF
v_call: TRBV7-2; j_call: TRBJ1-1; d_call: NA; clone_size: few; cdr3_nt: TGTGTTAGCCGAGAGAACACTGAAGCTTTCTTT; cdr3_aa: CVSRENTEAFF
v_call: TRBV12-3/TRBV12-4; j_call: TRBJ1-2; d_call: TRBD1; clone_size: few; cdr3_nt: TGTGCCAGCAGTTTTGGACAGGGGGGTAGGGGCTACACCTTC; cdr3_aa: CASSFGQGGRGYTF
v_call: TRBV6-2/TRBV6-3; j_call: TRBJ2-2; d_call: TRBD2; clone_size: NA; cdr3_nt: TGTGCCAGCACCGAAGCGGGGGTCGCCGGGGAGCTGTTTTTT; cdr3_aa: CASTEAGVAGELFF
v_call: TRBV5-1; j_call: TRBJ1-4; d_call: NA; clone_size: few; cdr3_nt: TGCGCCAGCAGCTTGGACGGGGCTGAAAAACTGTTTTTT; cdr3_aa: CASSLDGAEKLFF
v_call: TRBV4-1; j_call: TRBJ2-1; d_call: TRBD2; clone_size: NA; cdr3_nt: TGCGCCAGCAGCTCAGCGGGGTGGGGGGGTAGTGAGCAGTTCTTC; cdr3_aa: CASSSAGWGGSEQFF
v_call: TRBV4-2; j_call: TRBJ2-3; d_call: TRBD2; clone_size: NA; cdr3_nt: TGTGCCAGCAGCCAACTAGCGGGGGAAACAGGGGATACGCAGTATTTT; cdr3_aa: CASSQLAGETGDTQYF
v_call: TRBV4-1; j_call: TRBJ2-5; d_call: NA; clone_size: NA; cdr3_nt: TGCGCCAGCAGCGCAACCAGGGCCGACGGAGAGACCCAGTACTTC; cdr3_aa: CASSATRADGETQYF
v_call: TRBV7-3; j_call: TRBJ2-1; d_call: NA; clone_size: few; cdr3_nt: TGTGCCAGCAGCTTGAGGGGGGGACCAGTGAATGAGCAGTTCTTC; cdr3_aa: CASSLRGGPVNEQFF
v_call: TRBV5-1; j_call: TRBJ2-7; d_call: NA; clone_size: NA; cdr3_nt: TGCGCCAGCAGCTTGCCGTGGACCGTCTACGAGCAGTACTTC; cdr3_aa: CASSLPWTVYEQYF